This T cell receptor beta chain was obtained from a study of T cell changes during pregnancy in multiple sclerosis. The assay was immunoSEQ multiplex PCR, and TCRdb's table has in-frame clones only and misses some. The repertoire holds around 110,000 clones, with less than 95% as singletons. V lost 1 base, J lost 0 bases, and 1 base stayed unmatched. The germline CDR1 and CDR2 sequences are SEHNR and FQNEAQ (reference sequence). This CDR3 is built from 15 residues. The sequence was obtained from a female donor with multiple sclerosis, enrolled in a pregnancy study. The sequences come from peripheral blood, collected after pregnancy. The chain links TRBV7-9 to TRBJ2-3, with 7 bases identical to TRBD2. CDR3 in amino acids: CASSLGDYSTDTQYF. CDR3 bases: TGTGCCAGCAGCTTAGGGGACTATAGCACAGATACGCAGTATTTT.